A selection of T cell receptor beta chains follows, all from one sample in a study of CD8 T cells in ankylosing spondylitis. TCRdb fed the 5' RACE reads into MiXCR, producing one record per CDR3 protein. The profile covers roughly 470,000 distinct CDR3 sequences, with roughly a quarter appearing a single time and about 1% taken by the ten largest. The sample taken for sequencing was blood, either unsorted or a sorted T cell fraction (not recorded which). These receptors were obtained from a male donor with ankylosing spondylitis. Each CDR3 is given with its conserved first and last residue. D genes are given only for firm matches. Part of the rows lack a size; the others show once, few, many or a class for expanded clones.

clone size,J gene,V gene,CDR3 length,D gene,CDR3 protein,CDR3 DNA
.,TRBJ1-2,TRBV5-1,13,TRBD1,CASSGTGGYGYTF,TGCGCCAGCAGCGGGACAGGGGGCTATGGCTACACCTTC
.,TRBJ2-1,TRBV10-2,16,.,CASSESIVGSYNEQFF,TGCGCCAGCAGTGAGTCGATAGTTGGCTCCTACAATGAGCAGTTCTTC
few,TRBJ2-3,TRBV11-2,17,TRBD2,CASSSPVSGRSTDTQYF,TGTGCCAGCAGCTCACCAGTTAGCGGGAGAAGCACAGATACGCAGTATTTT
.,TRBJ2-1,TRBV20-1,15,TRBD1,CSARWGGTGDNEQFF,TGCAGTGCTAGATGGGGGGGGACAGGGGACAATGAGCAGTTCTTC
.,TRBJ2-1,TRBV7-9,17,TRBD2,CASSLGTSGISYNEQFF,TGTGCCAGCAGCTTAGGGACTAGCGGGATCTCCTACAATGAGCAGTTCTTC
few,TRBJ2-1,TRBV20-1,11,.,CSARTSNEQFF,TGCAGTGCTAGGACTAGCAATGAGCAGTTCTTC
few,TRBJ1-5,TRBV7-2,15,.,CASSVDGARNQPQHF,TGTGCCAGCAGCGTAGACGGGGCTCGAAATCAGCCCCAGCATTTT
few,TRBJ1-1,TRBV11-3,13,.,CASSSSGGTEAFF,TGTGCCAGCAGCTCTTCGGGGGGAACTGAAGCTTTCTTT
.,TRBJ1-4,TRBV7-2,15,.,CASSLTGRFQEKLFF,TGTGCCAGCAGCTTAACGGGCAGGTTTCAGGAAAAACTGTTTTTT
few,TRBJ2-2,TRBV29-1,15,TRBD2,CSVATSGKYTGELFF,TGCAGCGTTGCGACTAGCGGGAAGTACACCGGGGAGCTGTTTTTT